This T cell receptor (beta chain) was obtained from a study of shared clonotypes between healthy human individuals. Background on the study: There were three CD4 naive, three CD4 memory, two CD8 naive and one CD8 memory plates per donor. Findings and caveats of the study: Large sequencing depth failed to make sorted-subset sequencing complete, rarefaction showed.

The assay was run at deep level. Clones were sequenced by immunoSEQ multiplex PCR, and TCRdb holds only the in-frame ones, with some missing. The sample has 2,500,000 or so clones; more than 85% are singletons. This CDR3 spans 16 amino acids. Trimming stripped 4 bases from V and 3 bases from J, with 18 bases between. CDR1 and CDR2 from the germline V gene are MGHRA and YSYEKL. About this clone: Antigen specificity is unknown. This specimen includes other DNA sequences encoding the same CDR3.

Both subsets, CD45RA+ naive and CD45RA-negative memory, were split from the CD4+ cells. Sequencing input: naive CD4+ T cells from PBMCs. The subset was: CD45RA+ positively selected. This TCR was recovered from a man between 18 and 29 years old in good health. Some clones in this sample may be carry-over from other donors' samples. V is TRBV4-1 and J is TRBJ1-1; tentative D call: TRBD1 (6 bases). The CDR3 loop is CASSRLNRAQDTEAFF. For the CDR3, the DNA is TGCGCCAGCAGCCGCCTTAACAGGGCCCAGGACACTGAAGCTTTCTTT.